These 20 T cell receptor beta chains were all obtained from the same sample, sequenced in a study of OX40 agonist ivuxolimab in advanced cancers. The data were produced by immunoSEQ multiplex PCR, yet TCRdb's version contains in-frame clones alone and is incomplete. The sample contains tens of thousands of clones, roughly nine tenths of which appear only once. The specimen comprised CD4+ or CD8+ T cells sorted from blood, sampled in a trial of the OX40 agonist ivuxolimab. The receptor set was obtained from an adult with an advanced solid tumor such as melanoma, head and neck, liver or kidney cancer.

V usage is TRBV9 and J usage is TRBJ2-1; 10 bases map to TRBD2. V lost 0 bases to trimming and J lost 2 bases; unmatched junction nucleotides: 11. The CDR3 length is 19 residues. Germline V gene data show CDR1 as SGDLS and CDR2 as YYNGEE. For the CDR3, the DNA is TGTGCCAGCAGCGTAGGATCCGGGACTAGCGCATACCCCTACAATGAGCAGTTCTTC. Residues: CASSVGSGTSAYPYNEQFF.

The genes are TRBV4-1 and TRBJ2-3, with TRBD2 as a possible D gene (6 bases). V shed 8 bases and J shed 1 base, with 13 bases lying between them. The CDR3 length is 14 residues. CDR1 and CDR2 from the germline V gene are MGHRA and YSYEKL. In DNA form, the CDR3 reads TGCGCCAGCCGGGACTTCAGGGGCACAGATACGCAGTATTTT. Translating gives CASRDFRGTDTQYF.

The chain employs TRBV4-1 and TRBJ2-1; 9 positions match TRBD2. V trimming: 7 bases; J trimming: 1 base; junction bases outside the gene matches: 20. CDR1 MGHRA and CDR2 YSYEKL come from the germline V gene. The CDR3 consists of 20 residues. CDR3: CASNPHLWRGGRGSYNEQFF. CDR3 DNA sequence: TGCGCCAGCAACCCACACTTGTGGCGGGGGGGCAGGGGGTCCTACAATGAGCAGTTCTTC.

The genes are TRBV14 and TRBJ2-7, with 8 bases that match TRBD1. The J segment lost 1 base and the V segment lost 5 bases, leaving 4 bases of the junction unmatched. The CDR3 consists of 14 residues. Germline loops: CDR1 SGHDN, CDR2 FVKESK. CDR3 sequence (DNA): TGTGCCAGCAGCTCCTGGACAGGGTCCTACGAGCAGTACTTC. Amino acid sequence: CASSSWTGSYEQYF.

This clone was seen more than once but under ten times. This rearrangement joins TRBV19 to TRBJ1-1; D is possibly TRBD1 (6 bases). The V gene lost 5 bases and the J gene lost 7 bases, with 17 bases spanning the gap. The length of the CDR3 is 14 residues. The germline V gene has CDR1 LNHDA and CDR2 SQIVND (reference sequence). The CDR3 here is CASSSPGTFREAFF. The CDR3 DNA reads TGTGCCAGTAGTTCCCCCGGGACATTCCGTGAAGCTTTCTTT.

This clone was recorded only once. The V gene is TRBV10-2, the J gene TRBJ2-7, with D possibly TRBD2 on 6 matching bases. CDR1 is WSHSY and CDR2 is SAAADI in the germline V gene. Deletions cut 5 bases from V and 0 bases from J, with 14 bases between. The CDR3 runs to 15 residues. CDR3 DNA: TGCGCCAGCAGTAGGAGGGGAAAGGGCTCCTACGAGCAGTACTTC. This encodes CASSRRGKGSYEQYF.

The J gene is TRBJ2-3, the V gene TRBV9; D is unclear. The CDR3 runs 14 residues. CDR1 is SGDLS and CDR2 is YYNGEE in the germline V gene. V was shortened by 2 bases and J by 2 bases, with 9 bases between the two germline ends. CDR3 DNA: TGTGCCAGCAGCGTCAGACCCTACACAGATACGCAGTATTTT. Protein sequence: CASSVRPYTDTQYF.

The V gene is TRBV5-4, the J gene TRBJ2-5, with a weak D call TRBD2 (7 bases). The J call may be mistaken, given a closer DNA end match to TRBJ2-7. CDR1 is SGHNT and CDR2 is YYREEE in the germline V gene (reference sequence). The CDR3 runs 14 residues. This CDR3 is CASSQKRGGYEQYF. CDR3 DNA: TGTGCCAGCAGCCAGAAGAGGGGGGGCTACGAGCAGTACTTC.

CDR3 DNA: TGCAGTGTCACAACCACTGGGCAGCAGTACTTC. Amino acids: CSVTTTGQQYF. J is TRBJ2-7 and V is TRBV20-1; D remains unclear. V was cut by 7 bases and J by 8 bases, with 15 bases left in between. The CDR3 is made up of 11 amino acids. Germline V gene lookup returns CDR1 DFQATT and CDR2 SNEGSKA (reference sequence).

This clone was observed a few times. The chain carries TRBV5-6 and TRBJ1-5, with a possible D match to TRBD1 (5 bases). This CDR3 has 16 amino acids. Germline values: CDR1 SGHDT, CDR2 YYEEEE. Trimming stripped 1 base from V and 2 bases from J, with 13 bases between. Here the CDR3 reads CASSLMTALGNQPQHF. Written as DNA, the CDR3 is TGTGCCAGCAGCTTGATGACAGCCCTCGGCAATCAGCCCCAGCATTTT.

The chain employs TRBV9 and TRBJ2-7; possibly TRBD2 for D (7 bases). Germline-derived CDR1 and CDR2 are SGDLS and YYNGEE. Trimming removed 4 bases from V and 3 bases from J, with 8 bases in between. There are 12 residues in the CDR3. The DNA of the CDR3 is TGTGCCAGCAGCAGGGGGGGCTACGAGCAGTACTTC. Translated: CASSRGGYEQYF. Full variable domain (rest looked up from reference TRBV9 and TRBJ2-7): DSGVTQTPKHLITATGQRVTLRCSPRSGDLSVYWYQQSLDQGLQFLIQYYNGEERAKGNILERFSAQQFPDLHSELNLSSLELGDSALYFCASSRGGYEQYFGPGTRLTVT.

In its sample, this clone was seen a few times. The chain links TRBV4-1 to TRBJ2-7; possible D gene TRBD2, 6 bases. This CDR3 spans 15 amino acids. The V end was cut by 4 bases, the J end by 0 bases, with 13 bases between. Germline lookup yields CDR1 MGHRA and CDR2 YSYEKL. The CDR3: CASSRFSGNSYEQYF. In nucleotides, the CDR3 is TGCGCCAGCAGCCGGTTTAGCGGAAACTCCTACGAGCAGTACTTC.

The chain is built from TRBV29-1 and TRBJ2-5, with 9 nucleotides matching TRBD1. The junction had 19 bases not matched to a gene; V was cut back by 6 bases and J by 2 bases. CDR1 is SQVTM, CDR2 ANQGSEA, per germline. The CDR3 is 18 residues long. CDR3 in DNA: TGCAGCGTGAGGGGCGGGACAGGGTTACTAGCGCAGCAAGAGACCCAGTACTTC. It codes for CSVRGGTGLLAQQETQYF.

The chain couples TRBV5-1 to TRBJ1-2; D remains unclear. Deletions cut 0 bases from V and 4 bases from J, with 16 bases between. The CDR3 has 16 residues. Germline CDR1 and CDR2: SGHRS and YFSETQ. The CDR3 DNA sequence: TGCGCCAGCAGCTTGGGAGGTACAATAAGAGGCTATGGCTACACCTTC. It translates to CASSLGGTIRGYGYTF.

The gene calls are TRBV28 and TRBJ2-2; D is possibly TRBD2 (6 bases). V lost 7 bases to trimming and J lost 11 bases, with 17 bases between them. Germline CDR1 and CDR2: MDHEN and SYDVKM. This CDR3 spans 13 amino acids. CDR3 amino acids: CASTPGTRAELFF. DNA of the CDR3: TGTGCCAGCACGCCGGGGACTCGCGCTGAGCTGTTTTTT.

The rearrangement joins TRBV28 to TRBJ1-2; D is possibly TRBD1 (5 bases). The V end lost 2 bases, the J end lost 0 bases, and 7 bases lay between the germline ends. CDR3 length: 14 amino acids. Germline V gene sequence: CDR1 MDHEN, CDR2 SYDVKM. The CDR3 spells CASSLLTANYGYTF. The CDR3 nucleotides are TGTGCCAGCAGTTTACTGACAGCTAACTATGGCTACACCTTC.

The gene calls are TRBV2 and TRBJ2-1; 11 bases line up with TRBD2. J was trimmed by 6 bases and V by 3 bases; bases with no gene match: 7. This CDR3 has 16 amino acids. Germline CDR1 and CDR2: SNHLY and FYNNEI. The CDR3 sequence is CASSEELAGVGNEQFF. The CDR3 nucleotides are TGTGCCAGCAGTGAGGAACTAGCGGGGGTTGGCAATGAGCAGTTCTTC.

The chain couples TRBV15 to TRBJ2-7; TRBD1 or TRBD2 may be the D gene (5 bases each). The V end lost 0 bases, the J end lost 2 bases, and 11 bases lay between the germline ends. The V gene's germline CDR1 is LNHNV and CDR2 YYDKDF (reference sequence). There are 15 residues in the CDR3. CDR3 residues: CATSREGDGAYEQYF. The CDR3 bases are TGTGCCACCAGCAGAGAGGGGGACGGTGCCTACGAGCAGTACTTC. Full variable domain (remainder filled in from reference TRBV15 and TRBJ2-7): DAMVIQNPRYQVTQFGKPVTLSCSQTLNHNVMYWYQQKSSQAPKLLFHYYDKDFNNEADTPDNFQSRRPNTSFCFLDIRSPGLGDTAMYLCATSREGDGAYEQYFGPGTRLTVT.

The chain employs TRBV25-1 and TRBJ2-7, with D possibly TRBD1 on 5 matching bases. CDR1 and CDR2 from the germline V gene are MGHDK and SYGVNS. The CDR3 totals 15 residues. With 4 bases removed from V and 1 base from J, the gap between germline ends came to 14 bases. CDR3 nucleotide sequence: TGTGCCAGCAGTGTAAGGGGTAGGGCTTCCTACGAGCAGTACTTC. It yields the protein CASSVRGRASYEQYF.

The chain links TRBV6-6 to TRBJ2-7; 8 bases map to TRBD2. This CDR3 contains 14 residues. With 6 bases clipped from V and 7 bases from J, the junction kept 11 bases outside the gene matches. The germline CDR1 and CDR2 sequences are MNHNY and SVGAGI (reference sequence). The chain's CDR3 is CASSPPGRVGEQYF. CDR3 coding DNA: TGTGCCAGCAGCCCCCCCGGGAGGGTGGGAGAGCAGTACTTC.